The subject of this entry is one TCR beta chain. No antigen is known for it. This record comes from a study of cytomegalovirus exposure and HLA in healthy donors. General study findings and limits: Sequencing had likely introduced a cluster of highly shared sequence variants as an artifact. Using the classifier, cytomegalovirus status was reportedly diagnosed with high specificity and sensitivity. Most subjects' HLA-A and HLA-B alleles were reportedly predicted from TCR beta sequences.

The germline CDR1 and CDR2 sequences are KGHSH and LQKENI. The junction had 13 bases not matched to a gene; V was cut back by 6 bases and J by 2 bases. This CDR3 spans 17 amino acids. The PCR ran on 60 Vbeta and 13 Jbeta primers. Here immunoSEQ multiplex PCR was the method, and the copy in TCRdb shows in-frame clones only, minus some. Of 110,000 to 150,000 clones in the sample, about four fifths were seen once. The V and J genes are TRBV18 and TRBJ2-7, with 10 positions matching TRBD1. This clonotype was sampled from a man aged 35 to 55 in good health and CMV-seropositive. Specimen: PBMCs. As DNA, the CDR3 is TGTGCCAGCTCGGAAGGCCTGGACAGGGGGGACCCCTACGAGCAGTACTTC. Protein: CASSEGLDRGDPYEQYF.